This note documents a single TCR beta chain sequence. No antigen is known for it. Profiled with immunoSEQ multiplex PCR; TCRdb holds only in-frame clones, not every one. The top ten hold 11% to 15% of the sample, which has 50,000 or so clones, around nine tenths seen once. This sample was taken from a study of OX40 agonist ivuxolimab in advanced cancers. Overall study: The patients got ivuxolimab, which is an agonistic anti-OX40 (CD134) antibody. Patients in the trial were receiving intravenous ivuxolimab every 2 weeks, at doses of 0.01 to 10 mg/kg.

Study-level findings and limits: Mean expanded clone counts were higher in CD8+ than CD4+ T cells. Which antigen the expanded peripheral T cells recognized is unknown.

The source material was CD4+ or CD8+ T cells sorted from blood, sampled in a trial of the OX40 agonist ivuxolimab. This TCR was recovered from an adult with an advanced solid tumor such as melanoma, head and neck, liver or kidney cancer.

CDR3 region: CASRRGNEQFF. The CDR3 region has the DNA TGTGCCAGCAGGCGGGGCAATGAGCAGTTCTTC. The V gene is TRBV4-2, the J gene TRBJ2-1; possibly TRBD2 for D (6 bases). Per germline, CDR1 LGHNA and CDR2 YNFKEQ. Trimming removed 6 bases at V and 6 bases at J, with 6 bases between. There are 11 residues in the CDR3.